A single sample is the source of the 15 T cell receptor beta chains below, sequenced in a study of identical twins. TCRdb re-called the 5' RACE reads through MiXCR, storing one row per CDR3 protein. The data hold 150,000 or so distinct CDR3 sequences, with around 3.4% observed a single time. The sequencing input was memory T cells sorted from blood. These receptors all come from a man aged 18 to 30 in good health.

Many counts were recorded for this clonotype. This chain links TRBV10-3 with TRBJ2-5, with 8 bases fitting TRBD2. CDR1 is ENHRY and CDR2 is SYGVKD in the germline V gene. Trimming cost V 11 bases and J 5 bases; bases outside gene matches: 13. The CDR3 runs to 14 residues. As DNA, the CDR3 is TGTGCCTCCCAAGCGGGAGTCGCCACCGAGACCCAGTACTTC. Its protein is CASQAGVATETQYF.

This sequence joins TRBV2 and TRBJ2-7; D perhaps matches TRBD2 (6 bases). CDR1 is SNHLY, CDR2 FYNNEI, per germline. The CDR3 covers 13 residues. The V gene lost 7 bases and the J gene lost 2 bases, with 12 bases spanning the gap. The CDR3 DNA reads TGTGCCAGCATCACGGGAGCGGCCTACGAGCAGTACGTC. Encoded protein: CASITGAAYEQYV.

This clonotype has at least ten counts. The chain has TRBV2 and TRBJ2-1; possible D gene TRBD2, 6 bases. V gave up 2 bases and J gave up 4 bases, with 6 bases separating them. The CDR3 runs 13 residues. Per germline, CDR1 SNHLY and CDR2 FYNNEI. For the CDR3, the DNA is TGTGCCAGCAGTGAACGGGGGTACAATGAGCAGTTCTTC. Amino acids: CASSERGYNEQFF.

This clonotype was observed at least ten times. CDR3 in amino acids: CASSPELSGYGYTF. CDR3 coding DNA: TGCGCCAGCAGCCCCGAGCTATCTGGCTATGGCTACACCTTC. The chain employs TRBV5-1 and TRBJ1-2; D is unresolved. The CDR3 runs to 14 residues. Germline CDR1 and CDR2: SGHRS and YFSETQ. The V end lost 4 bases, the J end lost 4 bases, and 14 bases lay between the germline ends.

This clonotype was seen repeatedly, ten times or more. The chain joins TRBV25-1 to TRBJ2-5; D may be TRBD1 (6 bases). Trimming pared 11 bases from V and 5 bases from J, leaving 18 bases between. Germline assignment: CDR1 MGHDK and CDR2 SYGVNS. The CDR3 is 13 amino acids. CDR3 protein: CAGAGQLDETQYF. The CDR3 coding sequence is TGTGCCGGGGCCGGACAGCTCGACGAGACCCAGTACTTC.

This clonotype was found many times. The V gene is TRBV4-1, the J gene TRBJ2-1; 11 bases align to TRBD2. The CDR3 has 18 residues. Germline-derived CDR1 and CDR2 are MGHRA and YSYEKL. V trimming: 1 base; J trimming: 0 bases; junction bases outside the gene matches: 5. The CDR3 region is CASSQGPGLAGSYNEQFF. CDR3 bases: TGCGCCAGCAGCCAAGGGCCTGGACTAGCGGGCTCCTACAATGAGCAGTTCTTC.

This clonotype was seen at least ten times. The chain combines TRBV5-1 with TRBJ2-1; D is uncertain. This CDR3 comprises 14 residues. V was trimmed by 0 bases and J by 7 bases, leaving 11 bases between them. CDR1 SGHRS and CDR2 YFSETQ come from the germline V gene. CDR3: CASSLDPSRNEQFF. The CDR3 nucleotides are TGCGCCAGCAGCTTGGATCCTAGTCGAAATGAGCAGTTCTTC.

This clonotype was counted many times. This chain joins TRBV5-6 and TRBJ2-3, with 9 positions matching TRBD2. Per the germline V gene, CDR1 is SGHDT and CDR2 is YYEEEE. Germline trimming cut 0 bases from V and 2 bases from J; bases unmatched to any gene: 4. CDR3 length: 16 residues. The CDR3 protein is CASSLGLAELTDTQYF. Written as DNA, the CDR3 is TGTGCCAGCAGCTTGGGACTAGCGGAGCTCACAGATACGCAGTATTTT.

This clonotype was counted at least ten times. This rearrangement joins TRBV5-1 to TRBJ2-2; TRBD2 matches at 9 bases. J was trimmed by 4 bases and V by 4 bases; bases with no gene match: 11. The CDR3 covers 17 residues. Germline assignment: CDR1 SGHRS and CDR2 YFSETQ. In nucleotides, the CDR3 is TGCGCCAGCAGCGAGATTAGCGGGAGTCATAGCACCGGGGAGCTGTTTTTT. This codes for CASSEISGSHSTGELFF.

The sample holds many counts of this clonotype. The genes are TRBV12-3 or TRBV12-4 and TRBJ1-2, with D possibly TRBD1 on 6 matching bases. The CDR3 runs 14 residues. V was pared by 2 bases and J by 7 bases, with 14 bases between. CDR3 coding DNA: TGTGCCAGCAGTTTACTAGAACAGGGCTTTGGCTACACCTTC. Protein sequence: CASSLLEQGFGYTF.

This clonotype has only a few counts. CDR3 in DNA: TGTGCCAGCAGCCCGCCCCCCGGACTAGCGGGTGTATCCTACAATGAGCAGTTCTTC. Its translation is CASSPPPGLAGVSYNEQFF. The gene calls are TRBV11-1 and TRBJ2-1, with 11 bases lining up with TRBD2. The germline V gene encodes CDR1 SGHAT and CDR2 FQDESV (reference sequence). The CDR3 covers 19 residues. The J segment lost 1 base and the V segment lost 5 bases, leaving 13 bases of the junction unmatched.

This clonotype showed up many times. This chain links TRBV5-5 with TRBJ1-5, with D uncertain. CDR1 SGHKS and CDR2 YYEKEE come from the germline V gene (reference sequence). Trimming left V 1 base short and J 6 bases short, with 11 bases between. This CDR3 region has 14 residues. As DNA, the CDR3 is TGTGCCAGCAGCTTGTCGTCAGGAGGTCAGCCCCAGCATTTT. This sequence encodes CASSLSSGGQPQHF.

This clonotype has at least ten counts. This chain uses TRBV18 with TRBJ2-5, with D possibly matching TRBD2 (6 bases). The CDR3 is made up of 13 amino acids. V was pared by 3 bases and J by 1 base, with 6 bases between. CDR1 is KGHSH and CDR2 is LQKENI in the germline V gene. The CDR3 sequence: CASSPSGQETQYF. Here the CDR3 DNA reads TGTGCCAGCTCACCTAGCGGCCAAGAGACCCAGTACTTC.

This clonotype was detected ten times or more. J is TRBJ2-1 and V is TRBV19; TRBD2 is a possible D gene (5 bases). The CDR3 runs to 15 residues. CDR1 and CDR2 (germline): LNHDA, SQIVND (reference sequence). V was clipped by 3 bases and J by 4 bases, with 13 bases between them. The CDR3 coding sequence is TGTGCCAGTAGTATCTCCGGGGTAGCTTACAATGAGCAGTTCTTC. This codes for CASSISGVAYNEQFF.

The V gene is TRBV7-2, the J gene TRBJ1-6, with unresolved D. Germline loops: CDR1 SGHTA, CDR2 FQGNSA. V was clipped by 2 bases and J by 7 bases, with 9 bases between them. The length of the CDR3 is 14 residues. In DNA, the CDR3 is TGTGCCAGCAGCTTACAGGATTCCAATTCACCCCTCCACTTT. Protein: CASSLQDSNSPLHF.